This T cell receptor beta chain comes out of a study of tumor and adjacent non-tumor tissue in lung cancer. TCRbeta libraries were built with three rounds of nested PCR, modified from ARM-PCR. TCRdb recomputed calls from the multiplex PCR reads with MiXCR, one row per CDR3 protein. This sample has 90,000 or so distinct CDR3 sequences, with roughly three fifths found just once. This CDR3 comprises 14 residues. The germline V gene encodes CDR1 DFQATT and CDR2 SNEGSKA (reference sequence). Germline trimming cut 1 base from V and 11 bases from J; bases unmatched to any gene: 8. RNA was extracted from bulk tissue without any cell sorting.

Sequenced sample: lung tumor tissue. The chain has TRBV20-1 and TRBJ1-6; the match to TRBD1 covers 7 bases. The receptor's source is a man in his 70s with non-small cell lung cancer. CDR3 protein: CSARGRGSNPPLHF. The CDR3 DNA is TGCAGTGCTAGAGGCAGGGGGAGCAATCCACCCCTCCACTTT.